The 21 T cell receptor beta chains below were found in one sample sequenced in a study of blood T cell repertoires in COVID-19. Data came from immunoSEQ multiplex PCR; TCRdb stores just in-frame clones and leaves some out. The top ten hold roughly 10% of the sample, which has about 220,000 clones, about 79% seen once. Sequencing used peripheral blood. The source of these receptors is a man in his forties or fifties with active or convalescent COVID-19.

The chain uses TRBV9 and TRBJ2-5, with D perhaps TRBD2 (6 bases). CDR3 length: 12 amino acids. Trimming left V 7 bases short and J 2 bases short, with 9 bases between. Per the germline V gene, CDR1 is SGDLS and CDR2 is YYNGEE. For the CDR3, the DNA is TGTGCCAGCGGGGGGATTCAAGAGACCCAGTACTTC. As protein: CASGGIQETQYF.

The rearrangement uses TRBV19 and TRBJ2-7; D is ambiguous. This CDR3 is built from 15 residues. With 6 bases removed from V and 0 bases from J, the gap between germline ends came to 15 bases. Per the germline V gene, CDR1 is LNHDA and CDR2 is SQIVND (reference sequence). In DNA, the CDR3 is TGTGCCAGTAGCGATCAGGCCGCAACCTCCTACGAGCAGTACGTC. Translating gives CASSDQAATSYEQYV.

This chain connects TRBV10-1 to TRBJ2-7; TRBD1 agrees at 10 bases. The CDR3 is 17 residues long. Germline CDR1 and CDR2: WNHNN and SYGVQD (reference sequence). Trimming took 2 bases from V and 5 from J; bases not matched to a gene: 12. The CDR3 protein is CASSEDTSPGTGDEQYV. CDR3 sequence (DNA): TGCGCCAGCAGTGAGGATACCTCCCCGGGGACAGGGGACGAGCAGTACGTC.

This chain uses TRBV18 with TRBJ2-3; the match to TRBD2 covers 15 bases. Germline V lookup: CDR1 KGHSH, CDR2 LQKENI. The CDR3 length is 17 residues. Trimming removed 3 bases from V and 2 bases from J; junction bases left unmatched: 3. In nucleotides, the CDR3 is TGTGCCAGCTCACCGGGACTAGCGGGGGGACACACAGATACGCAGTATTTT. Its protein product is CASSPGLAGGHTDTQYF.

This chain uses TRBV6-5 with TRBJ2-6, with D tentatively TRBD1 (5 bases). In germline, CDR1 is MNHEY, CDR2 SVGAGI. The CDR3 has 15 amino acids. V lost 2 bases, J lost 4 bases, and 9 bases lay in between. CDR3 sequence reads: CASSYGAAGANVLTF. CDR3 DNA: TGTGCCAGCAGTTACGGGGCAGCCGGGGCCAACGTCCTGACTTTC.

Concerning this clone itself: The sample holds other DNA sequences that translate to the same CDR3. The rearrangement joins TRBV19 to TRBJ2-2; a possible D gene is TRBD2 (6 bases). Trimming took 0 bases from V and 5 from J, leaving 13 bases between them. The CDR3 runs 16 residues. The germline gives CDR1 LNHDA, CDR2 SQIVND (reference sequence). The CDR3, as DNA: TGTGCCAGTAGTATAGAGGGGGGAAGGTCGACCGGGGAGCTGTTTTTT. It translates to CASSIEGGRSTGELFF. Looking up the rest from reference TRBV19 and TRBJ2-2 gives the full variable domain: DGGITQSPKYLFRKEGQNVTLSCEQNLNHDAMYWYRQDPGQGLRLIYYSQIVNDFQKGDIAEGYSVSREKKESFPLTVTSAQKNPTAFYLCASSIEGGRSTGELFFGEGSRLTVL.

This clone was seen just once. CDR3 in amino acids: CASSIKGADIQYF. CDR3 nucleotide sequence: TGTGCCAGTAGTATAAAGGGGGCGGACATTCAGTACTTC. The chain joins TRBV19 to TRBJ2-4; TRBD1 matches 7 bases. Germline assignment: CDR1 LNHDA and CDR2 SQIVND (reference sequence). V lost 2 bases and J lost 8; bases outside the gene matches: 3. The CDR3 has 13 residues. Full variable domain (outside the CDR3, taken from reference TRBV19 and TRBJ2-4): DGGITQSPKYLFRKEGQNVTLSCEQNLNHDAMYWYRQDPGQGLRLIYYSQIVNDFQKGDIAEGYSVSREKKESFPLTVTSAQKNPTAFYLCASSIKGADIQYFGAGTRLSVL.

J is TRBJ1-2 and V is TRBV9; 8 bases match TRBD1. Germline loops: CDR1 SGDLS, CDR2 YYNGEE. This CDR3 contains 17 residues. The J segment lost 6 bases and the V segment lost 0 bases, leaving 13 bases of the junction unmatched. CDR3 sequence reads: CASSVAPLAGRGHGYTF. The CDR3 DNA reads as TGTGCCAGCAGCGTAGCACCTTTGGCGGGCAGGGGGCATGGCTACACCTTC.

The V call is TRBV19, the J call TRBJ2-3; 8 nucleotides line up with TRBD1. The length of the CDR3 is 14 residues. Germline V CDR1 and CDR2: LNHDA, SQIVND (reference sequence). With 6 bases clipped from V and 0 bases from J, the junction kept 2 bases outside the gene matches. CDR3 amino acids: CASSRTGSTDTQYF. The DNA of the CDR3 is TGTGCCAGTAGCCGGACAGGGAGCACAGATACGCAGTATTTT. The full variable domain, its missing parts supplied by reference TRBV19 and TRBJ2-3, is DGGITQSPKYLFRKEGQNVTLSCEQNLNHDAMYWYRQDPGQGLRLIYYSQIVNDFQKGDIAEGYSVSREKKESFPLTVTSAQKNPTAFYLCASSRTGSTDTQYFGPGTRLTVL.

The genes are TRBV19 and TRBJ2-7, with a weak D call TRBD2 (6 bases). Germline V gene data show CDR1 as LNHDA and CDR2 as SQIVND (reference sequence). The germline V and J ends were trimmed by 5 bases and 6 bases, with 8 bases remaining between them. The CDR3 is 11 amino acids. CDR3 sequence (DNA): TGTGCCAGTAGTGGAGGGGTCGAGCAGTACTTC. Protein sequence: CASSGGVEQYF.

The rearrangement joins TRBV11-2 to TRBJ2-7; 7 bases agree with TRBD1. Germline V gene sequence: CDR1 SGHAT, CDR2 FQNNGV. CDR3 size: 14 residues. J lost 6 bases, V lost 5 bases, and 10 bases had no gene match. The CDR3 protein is CASSRPRQGPEQYF. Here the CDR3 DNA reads TGTGCCAGCAGCCGCCCGAGACAGGGCCCCGAGCAGTACTTC. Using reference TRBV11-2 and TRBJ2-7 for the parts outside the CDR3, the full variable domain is EAGVAQSPRYKIIEKRQSVAFWCNPISGHATLYWYQQILGQGPKLLIQFQNNGVVDDSQLPKDRFSAERLKGVDSTLKIQPAKLEDSAVYLCASSRPRQGPEQYFGPGTRLTVT.

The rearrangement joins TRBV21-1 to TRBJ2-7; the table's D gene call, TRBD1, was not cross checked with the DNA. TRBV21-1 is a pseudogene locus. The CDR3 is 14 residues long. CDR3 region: CASSYRDRALEQYV. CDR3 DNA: TGTGCCAGCAGCTACCGGGACAGGGCCCTCGAGCAGTACGTC.

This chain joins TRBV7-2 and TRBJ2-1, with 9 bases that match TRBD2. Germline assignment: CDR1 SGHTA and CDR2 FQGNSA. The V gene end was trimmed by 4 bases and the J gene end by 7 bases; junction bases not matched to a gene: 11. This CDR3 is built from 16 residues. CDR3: CASSSIAGGVSNEQFF. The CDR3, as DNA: TGTGCCAGCAGCTCCATCGCGGGAGGGGTATCTAATGAGCAGTTCTTC.

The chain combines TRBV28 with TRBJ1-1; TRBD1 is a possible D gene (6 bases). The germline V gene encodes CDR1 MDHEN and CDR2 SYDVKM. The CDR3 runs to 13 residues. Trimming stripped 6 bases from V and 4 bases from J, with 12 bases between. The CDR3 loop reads CASRRGGLTEAFF. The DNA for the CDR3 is TGTGCCAGCAGGAGGGGGGGGCTCACTGAAGCTTTCTTT.

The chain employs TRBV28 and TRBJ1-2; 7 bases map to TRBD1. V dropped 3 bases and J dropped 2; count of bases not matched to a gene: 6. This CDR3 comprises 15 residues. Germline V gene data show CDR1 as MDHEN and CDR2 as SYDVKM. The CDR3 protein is CASSFNRGRNYGYTF. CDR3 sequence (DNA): TGTGCCAGCAGTTTTAACAGGGGAAGAAACTATGGCTACACCTTC.

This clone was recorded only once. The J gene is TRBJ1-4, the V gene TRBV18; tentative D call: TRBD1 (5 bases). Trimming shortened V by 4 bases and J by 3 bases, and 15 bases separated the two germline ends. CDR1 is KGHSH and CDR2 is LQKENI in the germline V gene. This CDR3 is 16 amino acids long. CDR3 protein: CASSRRQGEANEKLFF. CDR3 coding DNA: TGTGCCAGCTCACGGCGCCAGGGTGAGGCTAATGAAAAACTGTTTTTT.

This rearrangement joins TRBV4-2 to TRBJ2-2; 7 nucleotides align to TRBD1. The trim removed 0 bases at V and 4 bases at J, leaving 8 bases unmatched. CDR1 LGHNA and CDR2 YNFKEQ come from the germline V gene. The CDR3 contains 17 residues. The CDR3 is CASSQDPTGKGTGELFF. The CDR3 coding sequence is TGTGCCAGCAGCCAAGACCCGACAGGGAAAGGCACCGGGGAGCTGTTTTTT.

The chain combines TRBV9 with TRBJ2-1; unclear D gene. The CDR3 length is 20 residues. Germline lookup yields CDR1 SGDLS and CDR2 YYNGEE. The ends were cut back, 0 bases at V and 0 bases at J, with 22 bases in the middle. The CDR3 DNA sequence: TGTGCCAGCAGCGTAGCCCCTTTTAAGACATTCTCGAGCTCCTACAATGAGCAGTTCTTC. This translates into CASSVAPFKTFSSSYNEQFF.

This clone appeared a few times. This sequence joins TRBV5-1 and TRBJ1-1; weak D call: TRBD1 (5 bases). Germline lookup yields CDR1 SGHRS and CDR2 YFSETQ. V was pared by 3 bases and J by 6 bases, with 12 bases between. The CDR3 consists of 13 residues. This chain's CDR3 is CASSSGTFAEAFF. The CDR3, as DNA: TGCGCCAGCAGCTCTGGGACTTTCGCTGAAGCTTTCTTT. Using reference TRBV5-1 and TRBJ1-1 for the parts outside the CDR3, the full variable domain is KAGVTQTPRYLIKTRGQQVTLSCSPISGHRSVSWYQQTPGQGLQFLFEYFSETQRNKGNFPGRFSGRQFSNSRSEMNVSTLELGDSALYLCASSSGTFAEAFFGQGTRLTVV.

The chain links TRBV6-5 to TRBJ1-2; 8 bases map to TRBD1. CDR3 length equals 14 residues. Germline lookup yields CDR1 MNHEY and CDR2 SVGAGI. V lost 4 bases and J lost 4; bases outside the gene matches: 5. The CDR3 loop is CASSFHGQGYGYTF. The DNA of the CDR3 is TGTGCCAGCAGTTTCCATGGACAGGGCTATGGCTACACCTTC.

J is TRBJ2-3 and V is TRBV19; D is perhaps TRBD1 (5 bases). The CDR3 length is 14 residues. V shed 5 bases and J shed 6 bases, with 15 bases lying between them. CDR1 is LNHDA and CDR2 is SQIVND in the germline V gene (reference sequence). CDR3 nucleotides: TGTGCCAGTAGTCCCCGCCAGGGTAGGGATACGCAGTATTTT. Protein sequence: CASSPRQGRDTQYF.